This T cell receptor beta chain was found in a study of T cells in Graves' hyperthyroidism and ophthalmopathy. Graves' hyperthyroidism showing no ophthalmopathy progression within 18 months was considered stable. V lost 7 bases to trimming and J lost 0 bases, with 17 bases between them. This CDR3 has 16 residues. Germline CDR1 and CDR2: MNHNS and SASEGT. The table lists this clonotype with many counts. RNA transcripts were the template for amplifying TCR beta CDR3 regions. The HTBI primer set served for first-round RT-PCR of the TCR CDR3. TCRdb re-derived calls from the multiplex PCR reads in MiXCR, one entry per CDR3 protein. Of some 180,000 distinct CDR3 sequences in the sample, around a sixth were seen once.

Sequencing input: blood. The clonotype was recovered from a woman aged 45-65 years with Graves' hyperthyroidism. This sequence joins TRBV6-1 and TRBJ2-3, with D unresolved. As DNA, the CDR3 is TGTGCCAGCACTCATGGAGTAGGACCTAGCACAGATACGCAGTATTTT. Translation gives CASTHGVGPSTDTQYF.